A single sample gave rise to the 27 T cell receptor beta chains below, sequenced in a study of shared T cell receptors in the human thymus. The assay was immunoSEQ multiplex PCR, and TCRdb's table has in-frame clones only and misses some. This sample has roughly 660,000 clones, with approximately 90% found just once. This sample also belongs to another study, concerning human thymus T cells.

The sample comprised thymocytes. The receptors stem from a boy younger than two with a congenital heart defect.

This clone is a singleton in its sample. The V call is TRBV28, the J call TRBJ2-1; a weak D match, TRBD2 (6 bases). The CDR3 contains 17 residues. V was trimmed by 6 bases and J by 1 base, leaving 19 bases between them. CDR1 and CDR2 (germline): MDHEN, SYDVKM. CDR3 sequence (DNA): TGTGCCAGCAGCCCCCAGGCGGGACGGACTTCCTACAATGAGCAGTTCTTC. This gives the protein CASSPQAGRTSYNEQFF.

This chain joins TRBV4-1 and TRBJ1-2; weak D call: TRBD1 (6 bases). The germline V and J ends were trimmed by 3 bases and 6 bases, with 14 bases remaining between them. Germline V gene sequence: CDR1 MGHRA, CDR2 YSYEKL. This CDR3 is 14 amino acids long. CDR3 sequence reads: CASSQQTGQHGYTF. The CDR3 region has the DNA TGCGCCAGCAGCCAGCAGACAGGCCAGCATGGCTACACCTTC.

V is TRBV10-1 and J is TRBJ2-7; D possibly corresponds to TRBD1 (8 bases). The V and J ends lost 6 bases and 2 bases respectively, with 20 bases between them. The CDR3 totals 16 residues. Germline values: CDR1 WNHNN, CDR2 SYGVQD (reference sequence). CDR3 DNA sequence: TGCGCCAGCAGGGGGGGGACAGGTGATTGCCCCTACGAGCAGTACTTC. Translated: CASRGGTGDCPYEQYF.

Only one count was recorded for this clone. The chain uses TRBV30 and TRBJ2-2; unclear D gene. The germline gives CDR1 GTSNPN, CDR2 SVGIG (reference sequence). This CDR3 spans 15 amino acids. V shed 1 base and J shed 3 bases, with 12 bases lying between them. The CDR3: CAWSGRVLDTGELFF. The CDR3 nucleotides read TGTGCCTGGAGTGGCCGGGTTTTAGACACCGGGGAGCTGTTTTTT. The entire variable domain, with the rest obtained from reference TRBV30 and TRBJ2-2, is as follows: SQTIHQWPATLVQPVGSPLSLECTVEGTSNPNLYWYRQAAGRGLQLLFYSVGIGQISSEVPQNLSASRPQDRQFILSSKKLLLSDSGFYLCAWSGRVLDTGELFFGEGSRLTVL.

The CDR3 is CASSEWTGNQPQHF. CDR3 sequence (DNA): TGTGCCAGCAGTGAATGGACAGGCAATCAGCCCCAGCATTTT. The chain employs TRBV6-1 and TRBJ1-5; TRBD1 might be the D (6 bases). Deletions cut 2 bases from V and 2 bases from J, with 7 bases between. The CDR3 sequence is 14 residues long. Germline CDR1 MNHNS, CDR2 SASEGT.

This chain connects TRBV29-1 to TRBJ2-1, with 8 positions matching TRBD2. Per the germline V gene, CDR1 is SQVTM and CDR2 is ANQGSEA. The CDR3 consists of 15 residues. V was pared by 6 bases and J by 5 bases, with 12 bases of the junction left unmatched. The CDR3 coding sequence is TGCAGCGTCCCTCCTGGACTAGCATTGAACAATGAGCAGTTCTTC. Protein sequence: CSVPPGLALNNEQFF.

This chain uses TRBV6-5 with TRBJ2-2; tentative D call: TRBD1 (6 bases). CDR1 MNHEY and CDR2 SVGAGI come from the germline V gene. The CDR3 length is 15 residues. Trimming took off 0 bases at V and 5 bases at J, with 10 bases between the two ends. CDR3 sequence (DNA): TGTGCCAGCAGTTACTCCACAGGGCCGACCGGGGAGCTGTTTTTT. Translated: CASSYSTGPTGELFF.

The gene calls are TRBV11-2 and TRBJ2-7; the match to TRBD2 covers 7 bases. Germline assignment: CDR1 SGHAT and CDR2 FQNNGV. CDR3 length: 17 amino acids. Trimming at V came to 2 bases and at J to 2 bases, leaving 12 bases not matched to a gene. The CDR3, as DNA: TGTGCCAGCAGCTTATCGGCGATAAGACTAGCCCCCTACGAGCAGTACTTC. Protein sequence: CASSLSAIRLAPYEQYF.

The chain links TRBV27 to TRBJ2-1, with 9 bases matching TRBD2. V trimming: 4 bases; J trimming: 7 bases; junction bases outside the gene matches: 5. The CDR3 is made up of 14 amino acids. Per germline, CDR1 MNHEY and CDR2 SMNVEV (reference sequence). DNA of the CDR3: TGTGCCAGCAGTTGGCTAGCGGGGCCGAATGAGCAGTTCTTC. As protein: CASSWLAGPNEQFF.

DNA for the CDR3: TGTGCCAGCAGTCCCACTTGTCGGGAAAACTATGGCTACACCTTC. This encodes CASSPTCRENYGYTF. The chain recombines TRBV6-5 with TRBJ1-2; no firm D call. V lost 5 bases and J 2 bases, leaving 15 bases between the germline ends. The germline CDR1 and CDR2 sequences are MNHEY and SVGAGI. CDR3 size: 15 residues.

The CDR3 sequence is CASSRQGEETQYF. The CDR3 coding sequence is TGTGCCAGCAGCCGACAGGGGGAAGAGACCCAGTACTTC. The genes are TRBV11-2 and TRBJ2-5; 9 bases are shared with TRBD1. Germline V gene lookup returns CDR1 SGHAT and CDR2 FQNNGV. Trimming at V came to 5 bases and at J to 3 bases, leaving 1 base not matched to a gene. The CDR3 covers 13 residues.

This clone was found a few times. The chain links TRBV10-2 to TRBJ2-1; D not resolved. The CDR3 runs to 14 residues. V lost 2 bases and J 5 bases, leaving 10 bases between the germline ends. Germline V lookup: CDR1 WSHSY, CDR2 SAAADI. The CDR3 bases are TGCGCCAGCAGTGAGACCGGTTCACACAATGAGCAGTTCTTC. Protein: CASSETGSHNEQFF.

This chain's CDR3 is CASSQSGSGADTQYF. Here the CDR3 DNA reads TGCGCCAGCAGCCAGAGCGGGAGTGGGGCAGATACGCAGTATTTT. The chain joins TRBV10-2 to TRBJ2-3; 8 bases align to TRBD2. This CDR3 has 15 residues. V lost 6 bases to trimming and J lost 4 bases; unmatched junction nucleotides: 9. CDR1 is WSHSY, CDR2 SAAADI, per germline.

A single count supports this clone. Here the CDR3 reads CASSPGTSGSYHSYNEQFF. The CDR3 DNA follows: TGCGCCAGCAGCCCTGGGACTAGCGGGAGTTACCACTCCTACAATGAGCAGTTCTTC. The chain has TRBV5-1 and TRBJ2-1, with 14 bases identical to TRBD2. The CDR3 is made up of 19 amino acids. The V gene end was trimmed by 4 bases and the J gene end by 0 bases; junction bases not matched to a gene: 9. Germline values: CDR1 SGHRS, CDR2 YFSETQ.

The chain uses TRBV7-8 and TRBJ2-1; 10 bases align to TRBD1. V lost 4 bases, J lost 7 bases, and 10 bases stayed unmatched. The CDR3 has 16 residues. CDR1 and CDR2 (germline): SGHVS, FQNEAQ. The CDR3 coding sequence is TGTGCCAGCAGCTGGACCGGGACAGGGGCCGGGAATGAGCAGTTCTTC. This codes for CASSWTGTGAGNEQFF.

The chain's CDR3 is CASSLRQGHGPEAFF. The CDR3 DNA follows: TGTGCCAGCAGTTTACGACAGGGACATGGCCCTGAAGCTTTCTTT. V gene TRBV27 combines with J gene TRBJ1-1, with 7 bases that match TRBD1. Germline lookup yields CDR1 MNHEY and CDR2 SMNVEV (reference sequence). V shed 2 bases and J 6 bases; nucleotides not matched to a gene: 9. This CDR3 contains 15 residues.

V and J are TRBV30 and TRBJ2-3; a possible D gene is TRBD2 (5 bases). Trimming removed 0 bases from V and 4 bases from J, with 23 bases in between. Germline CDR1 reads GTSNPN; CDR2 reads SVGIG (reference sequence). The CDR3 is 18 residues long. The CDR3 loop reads CAWSVLSRGFLGSDTQYF. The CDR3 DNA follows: TGTGCCTGGAGTGTACTATCCCGGGGTTTTCTCGGTTCAGATACGCAGTATTTT.

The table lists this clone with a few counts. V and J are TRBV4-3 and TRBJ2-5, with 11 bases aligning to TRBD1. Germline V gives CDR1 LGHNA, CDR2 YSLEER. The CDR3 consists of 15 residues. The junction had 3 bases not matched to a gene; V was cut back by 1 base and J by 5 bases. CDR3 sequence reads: CASSQGGTGGETQYF. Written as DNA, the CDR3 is TGCGCCAGCAGCCAAGGGGGGACAGGGGGGGAGACCCAGTACTTC.

Here the CDR3 reads CASTSGRGTGELFF. The CDR3 nucleotides are TGTGCTTCGACTAGCGGGAGAGGTACCGGGGAGCTGTTTTTT. V gene TRBV30 combines with J gene TRBJ2-2; 12 nucleotides agree with TRBD2. The CDR3 consists of 14 residues. Germline CDR1 reads GTSNPN; CDR2 reads SVGIG (reference sequence).

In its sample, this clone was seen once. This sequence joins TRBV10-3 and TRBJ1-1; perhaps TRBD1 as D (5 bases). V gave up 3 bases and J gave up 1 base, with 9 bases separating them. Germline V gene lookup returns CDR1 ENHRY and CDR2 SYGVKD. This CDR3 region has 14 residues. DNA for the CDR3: TGTGCCATCAGTGAATGGGGGGGGAACACTGAAGCTTTCTTT. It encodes CAISEWGGNTEAFF.

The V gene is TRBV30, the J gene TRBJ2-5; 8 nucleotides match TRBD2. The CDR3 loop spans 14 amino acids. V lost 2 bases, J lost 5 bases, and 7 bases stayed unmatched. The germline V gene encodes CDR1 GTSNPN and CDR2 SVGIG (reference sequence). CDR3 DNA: TGTGCCTGGAGTCTAATTAGCGGGAAGGAGACCCAGTACTTC. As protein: CAWSLISGKETQYF.

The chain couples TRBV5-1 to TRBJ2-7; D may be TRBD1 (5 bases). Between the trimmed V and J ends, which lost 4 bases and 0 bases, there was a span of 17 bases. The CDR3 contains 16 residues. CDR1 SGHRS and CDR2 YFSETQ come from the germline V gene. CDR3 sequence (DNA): TGCGCCAGCAGCCCAGGACACGAATTAAGCTCCTACGAGCAGTACTTC. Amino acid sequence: CASSPGHELSSYEQYF.

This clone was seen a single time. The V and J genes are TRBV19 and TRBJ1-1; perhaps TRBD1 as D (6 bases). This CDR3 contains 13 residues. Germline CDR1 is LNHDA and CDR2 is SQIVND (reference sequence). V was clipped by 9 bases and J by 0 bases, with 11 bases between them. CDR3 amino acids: CASGQGLNTEAFF. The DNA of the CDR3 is TGTGCCAGCGGGCAGGGGTTGAACACTGAAGCTTTCTTT.

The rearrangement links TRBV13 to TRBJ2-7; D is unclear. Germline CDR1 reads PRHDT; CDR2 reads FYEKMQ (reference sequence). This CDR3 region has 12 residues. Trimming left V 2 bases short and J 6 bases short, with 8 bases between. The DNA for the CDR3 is TGTGCCAGCAGCTTAACCCCAGGCGAGCAGTACTTC. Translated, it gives CASSLTPGEQYF.

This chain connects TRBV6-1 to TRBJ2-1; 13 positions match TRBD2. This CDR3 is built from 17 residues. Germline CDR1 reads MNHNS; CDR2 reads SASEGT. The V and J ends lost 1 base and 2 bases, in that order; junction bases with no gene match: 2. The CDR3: CASSEGLAGGTYNEQFF. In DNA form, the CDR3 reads TGTGCCAGCAGTGAAGGACTAGCGGGGGGAACCTACAATGAGCAGTTCTTC.

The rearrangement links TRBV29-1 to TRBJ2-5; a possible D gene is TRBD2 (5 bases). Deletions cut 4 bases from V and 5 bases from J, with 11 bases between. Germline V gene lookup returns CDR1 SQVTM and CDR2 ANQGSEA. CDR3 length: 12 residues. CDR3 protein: CSVVVGEETQYF. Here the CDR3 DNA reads TGCAGCGTTGTAGTGGGAGAGGAGACCCAGTACTTC.

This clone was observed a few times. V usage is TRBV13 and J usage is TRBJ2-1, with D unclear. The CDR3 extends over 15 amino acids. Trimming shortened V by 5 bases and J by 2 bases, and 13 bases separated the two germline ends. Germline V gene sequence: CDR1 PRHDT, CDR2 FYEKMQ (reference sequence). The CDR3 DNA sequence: TGTGCCAGCAGCGACGGAGCCCCAACCTACAATGAGCAGTTCTTC. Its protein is CASSDGAPTYNEQFF. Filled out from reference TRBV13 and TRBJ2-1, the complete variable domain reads AAGVIQSPRHLIKEKRETATLKCYPIPRHDTVYWYQQGPGQDPQFLISFYEKMQSDKGSIPDRFSAQQFSDYHSELNMSSLELGDSALYFCASSDGAPTYNEQFFGPGTRLTVL.